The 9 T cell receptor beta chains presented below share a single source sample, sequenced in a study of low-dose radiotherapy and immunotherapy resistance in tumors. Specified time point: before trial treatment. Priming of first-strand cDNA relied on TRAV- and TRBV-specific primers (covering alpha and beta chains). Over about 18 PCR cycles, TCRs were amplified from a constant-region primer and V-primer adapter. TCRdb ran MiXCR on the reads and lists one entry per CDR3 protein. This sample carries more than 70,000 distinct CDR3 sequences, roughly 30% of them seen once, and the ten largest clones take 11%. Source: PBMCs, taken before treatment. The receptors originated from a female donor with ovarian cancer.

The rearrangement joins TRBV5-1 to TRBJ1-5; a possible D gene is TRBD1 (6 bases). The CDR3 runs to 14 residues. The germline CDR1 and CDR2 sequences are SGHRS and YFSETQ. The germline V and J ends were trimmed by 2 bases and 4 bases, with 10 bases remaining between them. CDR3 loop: CASSLPGQNQPQHF. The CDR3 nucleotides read TGCGCCAGCAGCTTACCGGGACAAAATCAGCCCCAGCATTTT. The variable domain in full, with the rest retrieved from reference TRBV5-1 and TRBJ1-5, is KAGVTQTPRYLIKTRGQQVTLSCSPISGHRSVSWYQQTPGQGLQFLFEYFSETQRNKGNFPGRFSGRQFSNSRSEMNVSTLELGDSALYLCASSLPGQNQPQHFGDGTRLSIL.

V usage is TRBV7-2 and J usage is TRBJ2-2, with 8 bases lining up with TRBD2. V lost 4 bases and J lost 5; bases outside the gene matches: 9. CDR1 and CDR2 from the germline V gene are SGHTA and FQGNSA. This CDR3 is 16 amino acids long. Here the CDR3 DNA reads TGTGCCAGCAGCTCGCCCAGACTAGCGAGTACCGGGGAGCTGTTTTTT. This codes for CASSSPRLASTGELFF.

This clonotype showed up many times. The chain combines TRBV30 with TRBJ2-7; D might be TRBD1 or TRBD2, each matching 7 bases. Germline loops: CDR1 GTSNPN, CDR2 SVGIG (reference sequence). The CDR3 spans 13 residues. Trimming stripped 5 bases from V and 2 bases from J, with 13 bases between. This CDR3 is CAWGRGGPYEQYF. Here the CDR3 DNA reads TGTGCCTGGGGCAGGGGGGGCCCCTACGAGCAGTACTTC.

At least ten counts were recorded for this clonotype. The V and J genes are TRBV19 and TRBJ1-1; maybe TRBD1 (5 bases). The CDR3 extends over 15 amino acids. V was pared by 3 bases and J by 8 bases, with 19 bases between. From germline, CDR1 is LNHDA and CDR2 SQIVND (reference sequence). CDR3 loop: CASSIGRPQGSEAFF. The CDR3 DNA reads TGTGCCAGTAGTATTGGGCGGCCCCAGGGTTCGGAAGCTTTCTTT.

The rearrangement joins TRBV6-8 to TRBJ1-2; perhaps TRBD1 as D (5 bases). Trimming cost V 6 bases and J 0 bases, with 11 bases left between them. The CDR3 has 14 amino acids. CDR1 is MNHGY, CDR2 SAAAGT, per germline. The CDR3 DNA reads TGTGCCAGCAGGGCGGGGGACTCTAACTATGGCTACACCTTC. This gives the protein CASRAGDSNYGYTF.

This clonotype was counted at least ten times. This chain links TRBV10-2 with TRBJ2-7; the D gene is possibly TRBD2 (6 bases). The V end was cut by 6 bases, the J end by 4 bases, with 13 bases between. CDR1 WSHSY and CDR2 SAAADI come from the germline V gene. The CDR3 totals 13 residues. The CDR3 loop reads CASRDSGGYEQYF. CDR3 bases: TGCGCCAGCAGGGACTCCGGGGGATACGAGCAGTACTTC.

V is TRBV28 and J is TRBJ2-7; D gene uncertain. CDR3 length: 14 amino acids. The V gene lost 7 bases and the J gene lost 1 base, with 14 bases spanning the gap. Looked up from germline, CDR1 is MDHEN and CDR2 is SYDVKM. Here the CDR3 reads CASTEPSGSYEQYF. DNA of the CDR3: TGTGCCAGCACCGAACCTAGTGGGTCCTACGAGCAGTACTTC.

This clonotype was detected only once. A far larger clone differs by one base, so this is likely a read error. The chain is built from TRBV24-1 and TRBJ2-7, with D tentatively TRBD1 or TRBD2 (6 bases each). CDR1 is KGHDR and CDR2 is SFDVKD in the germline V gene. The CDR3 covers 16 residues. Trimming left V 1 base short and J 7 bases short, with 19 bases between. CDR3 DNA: TGTGCCACCAGTGATTTTCGGGGGCGGTTTGGCTATGAGCAGTACTTC. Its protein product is CATSDFRGRFGYEQYF.

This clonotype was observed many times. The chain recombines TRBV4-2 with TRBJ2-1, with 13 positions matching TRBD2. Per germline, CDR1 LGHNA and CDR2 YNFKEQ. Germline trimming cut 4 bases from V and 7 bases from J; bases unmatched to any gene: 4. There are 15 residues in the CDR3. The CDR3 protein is CASSLTSGRGNEQFF. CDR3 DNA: TGTGCCAGCAGCCTAACTAGCGGGAGGGGGAATGAGCAGTTCTTC.